This TCR beta chain stems from a study of graft-versus-host responses after intestinal transplantation. Study context: Transplants given to recipients were multivisceral, liver-intestinal, or isolated intestinal.

The repertoire was sequenced with immunoSEQ multiplex PCR; TCRdb's copy has only in-frame clones and lacks some. The sample yields approximately 46,000 clones, 84% seen once. The V gene's germline CDR1 is SNHLY and CDR2 FYNNEI. V shed 6 bases and J 1 base; nucleotides not matched to a gene: 9. This CDR3 has 17 residues. With regard to this clone: What it recognizes is unknown.

Study-level findings and limits: Ileal or blood samples showed some GvH clones first, and such clones were also found in recipient marrow. An association linked early post-transplant HvG declines with peak circulating GvH clone levels. Individuals who had graft-donor T cell macrochimerism had allografts that showed high graft-versus-host to host-versus-graft clonal ratios.

V gene TRBV2 combines with J gene TRBJ2-3, with 11 bases lining up with TRBD2. The clonotype was recovered from a human donor who was the organ donor for an intestinal transplant. This specimen consisted of unstimulated CD4+ T cells sorted from spleen or lymph node cells, obtained before transplant. The chain's CDR3 is CASSKELLAGGTDTQYF. CDR3 sequence (DNA): TGTGCCAGCAGCAAGGAGCTACTAGCGGGAGGCACAGATACGCAGTATTTT.